The 2 T cell receptor beta chains below come from one sample, sequenced in a study of T cells in Graves' hyperthyroidism and ophthalmopathy. Amplified TCR beta CDR3 regions derived from RNA transcripts. The HTBI primer set served for first-round RT-PCR of the TCR CDR3. TCRdb re-called the multiplex PCR reads through MiXCR, storing one row per CDR3 protein. The sample holds around 600,000 distinct CDR3 sequences, approximately 14% seen once. The source material was blood. The receptors stem from a woman in her fifties or sixties with Graves' ophthalmopathy.

The chain carries TRBV7-8 and TRBJ2-2; D may be TRBD1 (6 bases). This CDR3 is 17 amino acids long. The V end lost 10 bases, the J end lost 1 base, and 22 bases lay between the germline ends. CDR1 SGHVS and CDR2 FQNEAQ come from the germline V gene. In DNA form, the CDR3 reads TGTGCCACCTTCAGAGGGGACAACTATATGAACACCGGGGAGCTGTTTTTT. Translated, it gives CATFRGDNYMNTGELFF.

The chain joins TRBV25-1 to TRBJ2-7, with D unclear. V gave up 10 bases and J gave up 6 bases, with 19 bases separating them. Germline CDR1 is MGHDK and CDR2 is SYGVNS. CDR3 size: 13 residues. CDR3 nucleotides: TGTGCCACCTCTCCCGGAGCCATAGGCGAGCAGTACTTC. Its protein product is CATSPGAIGEQYF.